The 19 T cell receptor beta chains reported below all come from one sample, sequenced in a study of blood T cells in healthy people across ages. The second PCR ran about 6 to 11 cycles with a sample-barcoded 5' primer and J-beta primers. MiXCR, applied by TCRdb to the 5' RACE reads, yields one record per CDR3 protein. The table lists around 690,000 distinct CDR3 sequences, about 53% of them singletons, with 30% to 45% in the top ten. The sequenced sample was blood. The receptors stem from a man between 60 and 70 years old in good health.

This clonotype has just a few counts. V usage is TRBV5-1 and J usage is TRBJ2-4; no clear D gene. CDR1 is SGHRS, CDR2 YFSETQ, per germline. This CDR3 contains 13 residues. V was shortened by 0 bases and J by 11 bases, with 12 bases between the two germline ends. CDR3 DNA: TGCGCCAGCAGCTTGGAGGACGCCGGCCTTCAGTACTTC. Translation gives CASSLEDAGLQYF. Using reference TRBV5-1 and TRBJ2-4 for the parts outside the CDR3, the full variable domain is KAGVTQTPRYLIKTRGQQVTLSCSPISGHRSVSWYQQTPGQGLQFLFEYFSETQRNKGNFPGRFSGRQFSNSRSEMNVSTLELGDSALYLCASSLEDAGLQYFGAGTRLSVL.

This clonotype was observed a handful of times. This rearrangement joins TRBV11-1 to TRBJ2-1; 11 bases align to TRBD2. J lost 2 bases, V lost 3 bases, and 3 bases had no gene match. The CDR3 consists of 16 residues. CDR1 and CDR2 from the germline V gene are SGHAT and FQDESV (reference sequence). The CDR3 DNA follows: TGTGCCAGCAGCTTTCAACTAGCGGGGGCCTACAATGAGCAGTTCTTC. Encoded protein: CASSFQLAGAYNEQFF.

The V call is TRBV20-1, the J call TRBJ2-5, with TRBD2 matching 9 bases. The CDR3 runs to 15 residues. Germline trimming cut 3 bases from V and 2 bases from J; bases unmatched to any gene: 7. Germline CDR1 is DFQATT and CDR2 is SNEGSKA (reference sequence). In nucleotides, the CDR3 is TGCAGTGCTAGCTCAGTAGCGGGGGCTCAAGAGACCCAGTACTTC. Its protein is CSASSVAGAQETQYF.

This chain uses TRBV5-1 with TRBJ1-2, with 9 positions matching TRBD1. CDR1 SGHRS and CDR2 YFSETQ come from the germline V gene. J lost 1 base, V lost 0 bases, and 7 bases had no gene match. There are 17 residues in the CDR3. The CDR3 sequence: CASSLVWTGANNYGYTF. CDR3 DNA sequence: TGCGCCAGCAGCTTGGTGTGGACAGGGGCGAATAACTATGGCTACACCTTC.

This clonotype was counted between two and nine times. CDR3 DNA: TGCGCCAGCAGCCCCCGCCGGTTGACAGGGAGCGCAACTAATGAAAAACTGTTTTTT. Protein: CASSPRRLTGSATNEKLFF. This sequence joins TRBV5-1 and TRBJ1-4, with TRBD1 identical over 7 bases. CDR1 SGHRS and CDR2 YFSETQ come from the germline V gene. V shed 4 bases, J shed 0 bases, and the junction held 15 bases outside the gene matches. The CDR3 extends over 19 amino acids.

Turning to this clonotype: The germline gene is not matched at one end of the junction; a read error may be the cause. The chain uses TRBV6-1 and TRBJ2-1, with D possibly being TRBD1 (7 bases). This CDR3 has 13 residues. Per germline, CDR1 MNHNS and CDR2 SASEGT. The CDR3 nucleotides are TGTGCCGGCAGTGAAGTCAGGGGGGATGAGCAGTTCTTC. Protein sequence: CAGSEVRGDEQFF.

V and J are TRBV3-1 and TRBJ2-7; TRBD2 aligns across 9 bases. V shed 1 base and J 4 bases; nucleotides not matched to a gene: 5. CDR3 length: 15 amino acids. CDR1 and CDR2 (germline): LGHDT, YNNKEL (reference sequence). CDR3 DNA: TGTGCCAGCAGCCAAGTAGCGGGGGCCCATTACGAGCAGTACTTC. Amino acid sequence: CASSQVAGAHYEQYF.

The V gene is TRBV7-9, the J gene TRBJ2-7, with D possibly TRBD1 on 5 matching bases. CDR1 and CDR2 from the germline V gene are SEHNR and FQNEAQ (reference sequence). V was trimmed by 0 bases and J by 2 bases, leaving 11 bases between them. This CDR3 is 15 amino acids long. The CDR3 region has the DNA TGTGCCAGCAGCTTAGCAGGAGACAGCACCTACGAGCAGTACTTC. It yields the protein CASSLAGDSTYEQYF.

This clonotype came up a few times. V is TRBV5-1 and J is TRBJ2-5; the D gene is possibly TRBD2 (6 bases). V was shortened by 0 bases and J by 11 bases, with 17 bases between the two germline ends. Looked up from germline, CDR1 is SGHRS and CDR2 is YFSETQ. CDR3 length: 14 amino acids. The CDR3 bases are TGCGCCAGCAGCTTGGGCCAGGAGGGTTATGAGCAGTACTTC. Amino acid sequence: CASSLGQEGYEQYF.

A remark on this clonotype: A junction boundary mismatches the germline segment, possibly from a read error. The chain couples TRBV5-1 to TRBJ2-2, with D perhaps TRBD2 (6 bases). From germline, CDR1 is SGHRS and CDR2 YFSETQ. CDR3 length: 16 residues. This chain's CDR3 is CASSLVGGANTGELFF. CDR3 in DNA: TGTGCCAGCAGCTTAGTCGGAGGGGCGAACACCGGGGAGCTGTTTTTT.

Here the CDR3 DNA reads TGCGCCAGCAGCTTCGGACAGGGGTCACACAATGAGCAGTTCTTC. Encoded protein: CASSFGQGSHNEQFF. The chain uses TRBV5-1 and TRBJ2-1; 9 nucleotides agree with TRBD1. The J segment lost 5 bases and the V segment lost 2 bases, leaving 5 bases of the junction unmatched. Germline V gene data show CDR1 as SGHRS and CDR2 as YFSETQ. The length of the CDR3 is 15 residues.

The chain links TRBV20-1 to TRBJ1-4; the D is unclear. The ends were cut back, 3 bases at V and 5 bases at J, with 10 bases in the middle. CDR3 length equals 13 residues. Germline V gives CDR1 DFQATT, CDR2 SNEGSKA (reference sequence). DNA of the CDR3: TGCAGTGCTAGCTGGAGAGCCAATGAAAAACTGTTTTTT. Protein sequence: CSASWRANEKLFF.

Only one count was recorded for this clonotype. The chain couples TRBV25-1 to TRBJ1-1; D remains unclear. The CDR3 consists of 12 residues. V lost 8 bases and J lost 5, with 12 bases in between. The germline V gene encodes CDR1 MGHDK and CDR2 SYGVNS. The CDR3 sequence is CASSKSPTEAFF. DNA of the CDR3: TGTGCCAGCTCGAAATCACCGACTGAAGCTTTCTTT.

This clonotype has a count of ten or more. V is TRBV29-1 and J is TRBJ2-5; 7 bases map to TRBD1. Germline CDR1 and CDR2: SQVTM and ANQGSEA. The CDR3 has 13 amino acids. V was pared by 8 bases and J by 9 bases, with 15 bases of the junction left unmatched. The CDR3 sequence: CSTAPFDRDPQYF. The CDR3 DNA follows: TGCAGCACTGCCCCCTTCGACAGGGACCCCCAGTACTTC.

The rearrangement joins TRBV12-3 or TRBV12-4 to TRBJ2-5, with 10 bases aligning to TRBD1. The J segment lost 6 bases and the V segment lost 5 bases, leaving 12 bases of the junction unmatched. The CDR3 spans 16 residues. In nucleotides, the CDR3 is TGTGCCAGCAGTATAACCGGGACAGGGGACCAGAAGACCCAGTACTTC. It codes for CASSITGTGDQKTQYF.

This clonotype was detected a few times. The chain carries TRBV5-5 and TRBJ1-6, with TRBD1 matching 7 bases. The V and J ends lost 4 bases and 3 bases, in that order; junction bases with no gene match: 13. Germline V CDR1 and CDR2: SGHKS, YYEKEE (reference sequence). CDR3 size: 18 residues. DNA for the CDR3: TGTGCCAGCAGCCTCGGGACAGTTACCCTCCGCTATAATTCACCCCTCCACTTT. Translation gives CASSLGTVTLRYNSPLHF.

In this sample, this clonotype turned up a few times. The CDR3 here is CASTLEGFSYNEQFF. The CDR3 nucleotides are TGTGCCAGCACCCTAGAGGGTTTCTCCTACAATGAGCAGTTCTTC. This chain links TRBV2 with TRBJ2-1; D might be TRBD2 (5 bases). The V end lost 7 bases, the J end lost 0 bases, and 13 bases lay between the germline ends. This CDR3 is 15 amino acids long. Germline CDR1 SNHLY, CDR2 FYNNEI.

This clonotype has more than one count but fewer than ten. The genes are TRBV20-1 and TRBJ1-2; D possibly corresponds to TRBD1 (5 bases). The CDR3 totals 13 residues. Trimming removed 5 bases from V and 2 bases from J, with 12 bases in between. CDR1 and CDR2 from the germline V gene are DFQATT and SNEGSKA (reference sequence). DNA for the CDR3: TGCAGTGCTTGGGACGGGGGGAACTATGGCTACACCTTC. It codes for CSAWDGGNYGYTF.

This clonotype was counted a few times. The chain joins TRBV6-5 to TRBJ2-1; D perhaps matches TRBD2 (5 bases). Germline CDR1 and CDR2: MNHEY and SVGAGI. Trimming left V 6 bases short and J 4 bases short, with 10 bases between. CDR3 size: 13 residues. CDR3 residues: CASRPAAYNEQFF. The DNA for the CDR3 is TGTGCCAGCAGGCCAGCGGCTTACAATGAGCAGTTCTTC.